Following are 3 T cell receptor beta chains from one sample sequenced in a study of cytomegalovirus exposure and HLA in healthy donors. Both 60 Vbeta primers and 13 Jbeta primers went into the PCR. Only in-frame clones appear in the TCRdb table, and some are missing; sequencing was by immunoSEQ multiplex PCR. This sample has 150,000 to 200,000 clones, with 80% found just once. Sequencing was done on a sample of PBMCs. These receptors were taken from a man aged 25-45 years in good health and CMV-seropositive.

J is TRBJ2-7 and V is TRBV5-4; TRBD1 matches 7 bases. Germline CDR1 and CDR2: SGHNT and YYREEE (reference sequence). The CDR3 totals 15 residues. The J segment lost 2 bases and the V segment lost 0 bases, leaving 5 bases of the junction unmatched. In DNA, the CDR3 is TGTGCCAGCAGCTTGGGGCCGGGACAGACCTACGAGCAGTACTTC. Amino acid sequence: CASSLGPGQTYEQYF.

The chain couples TRBV9 to TRBJ1-1, with TRBD1 matching over 8 bases. V gave up 0 bases and J gave up 4 bases; unmatched junction bases: 2. Germline V lookup: CDR1 SGDLS, CDR2 YYNGEE. The CDR3 covers 14 residues. The chain's CDR3 is CASSVVQGATEAFF. In nucleotides, the CDR3 is TGTGCCAGCAGCGTAGTGCAGGGGGCCACTGAAGCTTTCTTT.

The chain couples TRBV28 to TRBJ2-7; weak D call: TRBD2 (6 bases). Per the germline V gene, CDR1 is MDHEN and CDR2 is SYDVKM. V dropped 3 bases and J dropped 8 bases, with 14 bases sitting between them. The CDR3 length is 13 residues. In DNA form, the CDR3 reads TGTGCCAGCAGTTTCGTGGGCGGGGCCCAGCAGTACTTC. Translated, it gives CASSFVGGAQQYF.